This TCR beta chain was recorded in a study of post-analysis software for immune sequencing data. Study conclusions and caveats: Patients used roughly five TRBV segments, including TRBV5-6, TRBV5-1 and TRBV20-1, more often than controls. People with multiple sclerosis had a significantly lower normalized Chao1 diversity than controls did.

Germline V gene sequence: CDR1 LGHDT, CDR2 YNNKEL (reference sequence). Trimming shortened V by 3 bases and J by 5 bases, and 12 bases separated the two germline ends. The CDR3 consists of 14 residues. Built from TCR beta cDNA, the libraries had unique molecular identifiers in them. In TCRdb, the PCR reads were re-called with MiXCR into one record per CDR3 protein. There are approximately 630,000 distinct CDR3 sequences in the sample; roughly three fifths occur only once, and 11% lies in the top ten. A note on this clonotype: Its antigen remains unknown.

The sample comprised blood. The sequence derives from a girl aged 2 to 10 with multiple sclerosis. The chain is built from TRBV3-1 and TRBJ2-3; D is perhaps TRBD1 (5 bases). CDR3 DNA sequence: TGTGCCAGCAGCCATAGGGGTTCAGGAGATACGCAGTATTTT. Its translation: CASSHRGSGDTQYF.